This T cell receptor beta chain comes out of a study of blood T cell repertoires in COVID-19. Study-wide context: T cells, B-cell-depleted T cells, or PBMCs supplied cDNA or gDNA.

The protocol was immunoSEQ multiplex PCR, while the TCRdb copy is restricted to in-frame clones and leaves out a portion. The table has over 150,000 clones, about 83% seen once; the top ten hold 0.88%. CDR1 is SNHLY and CDR2 is FYNNEI in the germline V gene. The V gene end was trimmed by 4 bases and the J gene end by 3 bases; junction bases not matched to a gene: 5. This CDR3 comprises 15 residues. The source of this sequence is a woman aged 18-35 years who had recovered from COVID-19. The rearrangement uses TRBV2 and TRBJ2-2; 7 bases line up with TRBD1. Sequencing input: peripheral blood. Written as DNA, the CDR3 is TGTGCCAGCAGTGGTGTCCAGGGGGACACCGGGGAGCTGTTTTTT. As protein: CASSGVQGDTGELFF.